This is a list of T cell receptor beta chains from one sample in a study of blood T cell repertoires in COVID-19. Sequencing was performed with immunoSEQ multiplex PCR; in TCRdb, only in-frame clones are kept and a portion is missing. The sample records roughly 250,000 clones, 75% to 90% being singletons. The sample was PBMCs or T cells enriched from blood (not recorded which). The source of these receptors is a woman in her thirties or forties with acute COVID-19. Each CDR3 is given with its conserved first and last residue. D genes are given only for firm matches. Where a row states a size, it is once, few, many or the class of an expanded clone; other rows omit it.

abundance	d_gene	v_gene	j_gene	CDR3nt	CDR3aa
NA	NA	TRBV29-1	TRBJ1-3	TGCAGCGTTGAGGGGCAGGGAAACTCTGGAAACACCATATATTTT	CSVEGQGNSGNTIYF
once	NA	TRBV19	TRBJ1-1	TGTGCCAGTAGTTGGCGGAGACCGGGCACTGAAGCTTTCTTT	CASSWRRPGTEAFF
NA	NA	TRBV7-8	TRBJ2-7	TGTGCCAGCAGCTTATCGTCCCCGGGGTACGAGCAGTACTTC	CASSLSSPGYEQYF
NA	TRBD1	TRBV3-1/TRBV3-2	TRBJ1-2	TGTGCCAGCAGCCAAGAACACCCGAGACAGGGCCGGTATGGCTACACCTTC	CASSQEHPRQGRYGYTF
NA	NA	TRBV5-8	TRBJ2-7	TGTGCCAGCAGCCAGGGACTCCCCTTTTTCGAGCAGTACTTC	CASSQGLPFFEQYF
NA	TRBD2	TRBV29-1	TRBJ2-3	TGCAGCGTCGGGAGGGCCGAAGATACGCAGTATTTT	CSVGRAEDTQYF
NA	NA	TRBV3-1/TRBV3-2	TRBJ1-4	TGTGCCAGCAGCCAAGAGCAGGGGACAAAACTGTTTTTT	CASSQEQGTKLFF
once	NA	TRBV5-1	TRBJ1-6	TGCGCCAGCAGCTTGGGACGGGGGAGAACTTCACCCCTCCACTTT	CASSLGRGRTSPLHF
NA	TRBD1	TRBV20-1	TRBJ1-4	TGCAGTGCTAGTCCAGGGGGCGAAAAACTGTTTTTT	CSASPGGEKLFF
NA	NA	TRBV11-3	TRBJ2-5	TGTGCCAGCAACTCGGGGGAGCCCAACCAAGAGACCCAGTACTTC	CASNSGEPNQETQYF
NA	TRBD1	TRBV6-6	TRBJ1-2	TGTGCCAGCAGCCGGACAGGGAACTATGGCTACACCTTC	CASSRTGNYGYTF
NA	TRBD2	TRBV5-4	TRBJ2-6	TGTGCCAGCAGCTCGTCGGGACTAGCGGGAGTCTCTGGGGCCAACGTCCTGACTTTC	CASSSSGLAGVSGANVLTF
NA	NA	TRBV27	TRBJ2-2	TGTGCCAGCAGTCCATACACCGGGGAGCTGTTTTTT	CASSPYTGELFF
once	TRBD2	TRBV11-3	TRBJ2-1	TGTGCCAGCCGAAGGACTAGCGGGAGTCTTAATGAGCAGTTCTTC	CASRRTSGSLNEQFF
NA	TRBD2	TRBV3-1/TRBV3-2	TRBJ2-1	TGTGCCAGCAGCCATGGACTAGCGGGAGGGTTTAATGAGCAGTTCTTC	CASSHGLAGGFNEQFF
NA	TRBD2	TRBV7-2	TRBJ2-7	TGTGCCAGCAGCGCCGGACTAGCGAGGAACTACGAGCAGTACTTC	CASSAGLARNYEQYF
NA	TRBD2	TRBV24-1	TRBJ2-1	TGTGCCACCAGTGATTTTGGGCGTACGGGAGGCATTGAGCAGTTCTTC	CATSDFGRTGGIEQFF
NA	TRBD2	TRBV3-1/TRBV3-2	TRBJ2-7	TGTGCCAGCAGCCCCCTAGCGGGAGGCACCTACGAGCAGTACTTC	CASSPLAGGTYEQYF
NA	TRBD1	TRBV7-3	TRBJ2-7	TGTGCCAGCAGCATCGGGACAGGGCAGTTCAACCTCCTTTACTTC	CASSIGTGQFNLLYF
NA	NA	TRBV11-2	TRBJ2-3	TGTGCCAGCAGCTTATATAGCGTGGATACGCAGTATTTT	CASSLYSVDTQYF
few	NA	TRBV30	TRBJ2-1	TGTGCCTGGAGTGTTTCGGGGAGGTATCACAATGAGCAGTTCTTC	CAWSVSGRYHNEQFF
NA	NA	TRBV5-5	TRBJ2-7	TGTGCCAGCAGCCCGCCGGGGGACCCCTACGAGCAGTACTTC	CASSPPGDPYEQYF
once	NA	TRBV6-4	TRBJ2-5	TGTGCCAGCAGTGCCGAAGGGTCGGGACAAGAGACCCAGTACTTC	CASSAEGSGQETQYF
NA	TRBD2	TRBV6-5	TRBJ2-1	TGTGCCAGCAGTTACAGGGCCGGGGGGGGCAAGAATGAGCAGTTCTTC	CASSYRAGGGKNEQFF
NA	NA	TRBV3-1/TRBV3-2	TRBJ2-1	TGTGCCAGCAGCCAAGCTTTAGGCCTAGCTCGGCAGTTCTTC	CASSQALGLARQFF
NA	NA	TRBV7-9	TRBJ1-6	TGTGCCAGCAGCTTAGGACCAAAGGGAGGTTCACCCCTCCACTTT	CASSLGPKGGSPLHF